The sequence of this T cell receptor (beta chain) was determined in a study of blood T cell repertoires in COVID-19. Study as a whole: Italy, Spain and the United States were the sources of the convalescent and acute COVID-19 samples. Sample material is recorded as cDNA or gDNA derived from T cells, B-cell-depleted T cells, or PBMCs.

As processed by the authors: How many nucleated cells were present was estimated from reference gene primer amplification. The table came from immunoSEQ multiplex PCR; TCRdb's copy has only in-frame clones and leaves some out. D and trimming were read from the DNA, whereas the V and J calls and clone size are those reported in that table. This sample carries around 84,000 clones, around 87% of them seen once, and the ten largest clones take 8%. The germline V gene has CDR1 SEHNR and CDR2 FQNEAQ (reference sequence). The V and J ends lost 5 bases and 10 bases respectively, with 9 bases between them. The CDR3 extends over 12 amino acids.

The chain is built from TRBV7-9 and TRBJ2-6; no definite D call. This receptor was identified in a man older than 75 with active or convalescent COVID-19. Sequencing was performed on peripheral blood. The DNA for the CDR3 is TGTGCCAGCAGCCCTACTGCTAACGTCCTGACTTTC. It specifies CASSPTANVLTF.